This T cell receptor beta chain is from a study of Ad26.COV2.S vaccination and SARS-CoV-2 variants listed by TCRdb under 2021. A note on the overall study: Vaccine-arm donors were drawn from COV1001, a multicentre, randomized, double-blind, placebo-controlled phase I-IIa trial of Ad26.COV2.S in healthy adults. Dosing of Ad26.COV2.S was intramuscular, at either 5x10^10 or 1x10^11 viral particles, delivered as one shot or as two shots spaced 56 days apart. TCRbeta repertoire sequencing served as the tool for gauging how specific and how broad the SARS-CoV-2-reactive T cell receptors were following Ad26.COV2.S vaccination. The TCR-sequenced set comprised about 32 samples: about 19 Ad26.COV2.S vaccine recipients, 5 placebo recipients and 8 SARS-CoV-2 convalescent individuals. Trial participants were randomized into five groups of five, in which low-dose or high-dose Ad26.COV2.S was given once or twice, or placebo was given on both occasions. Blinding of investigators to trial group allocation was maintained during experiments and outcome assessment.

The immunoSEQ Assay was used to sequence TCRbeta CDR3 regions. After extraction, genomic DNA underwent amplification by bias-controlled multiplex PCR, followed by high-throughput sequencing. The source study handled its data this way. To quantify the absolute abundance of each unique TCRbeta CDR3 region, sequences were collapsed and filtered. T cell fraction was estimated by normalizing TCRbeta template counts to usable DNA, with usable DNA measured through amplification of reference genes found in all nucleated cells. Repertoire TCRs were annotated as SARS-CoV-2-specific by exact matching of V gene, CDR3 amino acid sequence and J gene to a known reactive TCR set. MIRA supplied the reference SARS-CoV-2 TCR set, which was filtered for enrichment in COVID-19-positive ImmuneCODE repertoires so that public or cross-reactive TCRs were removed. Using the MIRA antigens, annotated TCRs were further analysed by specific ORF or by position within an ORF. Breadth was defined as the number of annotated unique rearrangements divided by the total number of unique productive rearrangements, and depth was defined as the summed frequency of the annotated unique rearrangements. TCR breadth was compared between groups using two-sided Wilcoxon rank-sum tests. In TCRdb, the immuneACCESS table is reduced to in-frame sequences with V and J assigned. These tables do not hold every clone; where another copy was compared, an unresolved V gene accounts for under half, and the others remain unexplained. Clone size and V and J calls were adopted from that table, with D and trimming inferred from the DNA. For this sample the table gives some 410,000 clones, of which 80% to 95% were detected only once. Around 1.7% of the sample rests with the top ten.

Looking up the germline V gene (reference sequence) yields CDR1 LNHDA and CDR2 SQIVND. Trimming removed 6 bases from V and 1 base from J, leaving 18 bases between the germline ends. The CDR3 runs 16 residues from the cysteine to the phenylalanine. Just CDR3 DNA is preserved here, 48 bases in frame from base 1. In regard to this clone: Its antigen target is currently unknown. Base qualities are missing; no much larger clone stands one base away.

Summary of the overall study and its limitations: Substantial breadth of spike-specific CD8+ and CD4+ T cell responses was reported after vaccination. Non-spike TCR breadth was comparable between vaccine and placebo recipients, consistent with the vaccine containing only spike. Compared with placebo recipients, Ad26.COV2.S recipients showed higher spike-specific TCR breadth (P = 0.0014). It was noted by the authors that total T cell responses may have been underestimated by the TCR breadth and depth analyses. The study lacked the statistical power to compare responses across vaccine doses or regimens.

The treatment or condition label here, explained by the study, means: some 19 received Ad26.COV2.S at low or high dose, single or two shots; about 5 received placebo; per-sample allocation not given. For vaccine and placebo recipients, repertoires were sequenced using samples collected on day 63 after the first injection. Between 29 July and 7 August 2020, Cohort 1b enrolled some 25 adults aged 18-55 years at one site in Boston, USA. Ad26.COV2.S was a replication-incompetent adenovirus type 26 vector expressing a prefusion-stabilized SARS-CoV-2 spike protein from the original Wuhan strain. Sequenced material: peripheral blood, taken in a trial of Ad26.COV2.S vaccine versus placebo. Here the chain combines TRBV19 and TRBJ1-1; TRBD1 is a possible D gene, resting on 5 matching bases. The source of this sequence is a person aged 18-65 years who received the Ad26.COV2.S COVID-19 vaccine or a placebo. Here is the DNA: TGTGCCAGTAGATACCTCACCCCGGGGGGGAACACTGAAGCTTTCTTT. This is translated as CASRYLTPGGNTEAFF.